A selection of T cell receptor beta chains follows, all from one sample in a study of CXCR3-negative and CXCR3-positive naive CD8 T cells. TCRdb re-called the 5' RACE reads and shows each CDR3 protein once, DNA omitted. The specimen's table records tens of thousands of distinct CDR3 sequences. Sequencing was performed on naive CXCR3- CD8+ T cells from blood. Receptors were obtained from a human donor in good health. Some clones in this sample may be carry-over from other donors' samples. The CDR3 runs from the conserved cysteine through the conserved F or W.

j_call | v_call | cdr3_aa
TRBJ1-4 | TRBV29-1 | CSVDSGGAEKLFF
TRBJ2-1 | TRBV12-3/TRBV12-4 | CAILGLADNEQFF
TRBJ2-1 | TRBV7-9 | CASSSPGEVRDRNTYNEQFF
TRBJ2-7 | TRBV29-1 | CSVETGNYEQYF
TRBJ2-7 | TRBV12-3/TRBV12-4 | CASSHGLAGIQNEQYF
TRBJ2-1 | TRBV28 | CASSFLLLNGEQFF
TRBJ2-3 | TRBV28 | CASSGGWTSTDTQYF
TRBJ2-1 | TRBV5-1 | CASSLQGDEQFF
TRBJ2-1 | TRBV20-1 | CSAALLGEYHIGDNEQFF
TRBJ2-3 | TRBV28 | CASTNPRGQFTDTQYF
TRBJ2-7 | TRBV29-1 | CSVGTAYYEQYF
TRBJ2-1 | TRBV7-2 | CASSPDTGTGRDEQFF
TRBJ1-1 | TRBV10-3 | CAISAETGAMEAFF
TRBJ2-1 | TRBV10-1 | CASSDGTNGYNEQFF
TRBJ2-1 | TRBV7-7 | CASSLDSETYNEQFF
TRBJ1-3 | TRBV4-1 | CASSQDDGSGNTIYF
TRBJ2-1 | TRBV27 | CASSLNRNEQFF
TRBJ2-3 | TRBV7-9 | CASSHDDTDTQYF
TRBJ2-2 | TRBV4-3 | CASSQFQGGGELFF
TRBJ2-2 | TRBV7-3 | CASSFGAGGTGELFF
TRBJ2-2 | TRBV28 | CASSNLGGGTGELFF
TRBJ2-5 | TRBV5-1 | CASSLASGDQYF
TRBJ2-1 | TRBV7-3 | CASRKHTGNEQFF
TRBJ2-1 | TRBV27 | CASSYLSGTHDEQFF
TRBJ2-2 | TRBV5-5 | CASSLDADPTGELFF
TRBJ2-5 | TRBV10-1 | CASITQSRTRAGETQYF
TRBJ1-5 | TRBV7-3 | CASSLLGRDTPGGSNQPQHF
TRBJ2-5 | TRBV2 | CASGGITGETQYF
TRBJ2-3 | TRBV4-2 | CASSQDPGAGGDTQYF